The clone carrying this T cell receptor beta chain was observed a few times. Germline V CDR1 and CDR2: SGHAT, FQNNGV. V trimming: 6 bases; J trimming: 5 bases; junction bases outside the gene matches: 8. CDR3 size: 15 residues. This specimen belongs to a study of T-cell memory formation after mild COVID-19. One entry per CDR3 protein results from TCRdb running MiXCR on the 5' RACE reads. The sample lists 470,000 or so distinct CDR3 sequences; around 25% were seen once. This clonotype was sampled from an adult woman who had mild COVID-19 (a few samples of this study predate the infection). Cell type and time point are not known. The chain uses TRBV11-2 and TRBJ2-1; 9 positions agree with TRBD2. The sample taken for sequencing was PBMCs or a T cell subset sorted from them (not recorded which). The CDR3 loop reads CASRSIAGVHNEQFF. The CDR3 DNA sequence: TGTGCCAGCAGGTCGATAGCGGGAGTCCACAATGAGCAGTTCTTC.